This TCR beta chain was found in a study of blood T cell repertoires in COVID-19. Study in general: Collection of acute and convalescent COVID-19 samples took place in the United States, Italy and Spain. Nucleic acid was either cDNA or gDNA, and it came from T cells, B-cell-depleted T cells, or PBMCs.

V was pared by 7 bases and J by 0 bases, with 17 bases of the junction left unmatched. The CDR3 totals 19 residues. Data came from immunoSEQ multiplex PCR; TCRdb stores just in-frame clones and leaves some out. Seen here are roughly 59,000 clones, roughly 80% observed once, and the top ten hold approximately 6.4%. The origin of this receptor is a woman aged 45-60 years with active or convalescent COVID-19. The genes are TRBV23-1 and TRBJ2-3; 9 nucleotides agree with TRBD1. TRBV23-1 carries the ORF label, with uncertain function. The sample was peripheral blood. CDR3 protein: CASILGDRDERASTDTQYF. In DNA, the CDR3 is TGCGCCAGCATATTAGGGGACAGGGATGAGAGGGCTAGCACAGATACGCAGTATTTT.